What follows describes a single TCR beta chain. This entry comes from a study of blood T cell repertoires in COVID-19. Study-wide background: COVID-19 samples collected from the United States, Italy and Spain covered acute and convalescent phases. PBMCs, B-cell-depleted T cells, or T cells provided the cDNA or gDNA that made up the material.

Deletions cut 8 bases from V and 7 bases from J, with 11 bases between. The V gene's germline CDR1 is MNHEY and CDR2 SVGAGI. This CDR3 has 11 amino acids. In the original processing: Estimated nucleated cell counts came from reference gene primer amplification. Clones were read by immunoSEQ multiplex PCR, and TCRdb kept only the in-frame ones, dropping some. Clonal size and the V and J genes are those of that table, whereas D and trimming came from the DNA. The data contain about 91,000 clones, 70% to 90% of them singletons. Material: peripheral blood. This receptor was identified in a man between 65 and 79 years old with acute or convalescent COVID-19. The V and J genes are TRBV6-5 and TRBJ1-2; D may be TRBD1 (6 bases). DNA for the CDR3: TGTGCCAGCGACAGGTTATCTGGCTACACCTTC. Translated, it gives CASDRLSGYTF.